The entry below describes one T cell receptor (beta chain). V shed 2 bases and J shed 1 base, with 8 bases lying between them. From germline, CDR1 is LGHDT and CDR2 YNNKEL (reference sequence). This CDR3 region has 14 residues. The data are from a study of blood T cell repertoires in COVID-19. Study-level information: T cells, B-cell-depleted T cells, or PBMCs supplied cDNA or gDNA.

Generated by immunoSEQ multiplex PCR, the TCRdb table keeps only in-frame clones and is missing some. The sample has 140,000 or so clones; around 80% are singletons. The TCR sequence derives from a woman aged 45 to 65 with acute or convalescent COVID-19. The rearrangement links TRBV3-1 (or the pseudogene TRBV3-2) to TRBJ1-1; a possible D gene is TRBD1 (5 bases). The sequencing sample was made of peripheral blood. CDR3 residues: CASSQPGQNTEAFF. The CDR3 nucleotides are TGTGCCAGCAGCCAACCCGGACAGAACACTGAAGCTTTCTTT.